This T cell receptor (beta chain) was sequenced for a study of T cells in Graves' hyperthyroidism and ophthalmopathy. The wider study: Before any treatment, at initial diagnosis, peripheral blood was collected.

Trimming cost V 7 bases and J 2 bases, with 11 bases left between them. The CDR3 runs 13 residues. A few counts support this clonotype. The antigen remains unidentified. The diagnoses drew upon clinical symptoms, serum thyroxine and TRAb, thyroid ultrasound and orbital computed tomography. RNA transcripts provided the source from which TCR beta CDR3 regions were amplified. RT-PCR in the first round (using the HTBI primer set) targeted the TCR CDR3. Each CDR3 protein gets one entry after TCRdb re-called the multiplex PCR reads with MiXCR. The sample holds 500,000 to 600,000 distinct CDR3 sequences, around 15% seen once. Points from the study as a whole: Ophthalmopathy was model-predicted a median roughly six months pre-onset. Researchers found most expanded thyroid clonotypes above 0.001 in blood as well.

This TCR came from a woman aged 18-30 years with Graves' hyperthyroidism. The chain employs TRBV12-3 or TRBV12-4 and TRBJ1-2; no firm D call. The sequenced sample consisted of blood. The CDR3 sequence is CASKRARNYGYTF. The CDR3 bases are TGTGCCAGCAAGCGGGCTCGAAACTATGGCTACACCTTC.